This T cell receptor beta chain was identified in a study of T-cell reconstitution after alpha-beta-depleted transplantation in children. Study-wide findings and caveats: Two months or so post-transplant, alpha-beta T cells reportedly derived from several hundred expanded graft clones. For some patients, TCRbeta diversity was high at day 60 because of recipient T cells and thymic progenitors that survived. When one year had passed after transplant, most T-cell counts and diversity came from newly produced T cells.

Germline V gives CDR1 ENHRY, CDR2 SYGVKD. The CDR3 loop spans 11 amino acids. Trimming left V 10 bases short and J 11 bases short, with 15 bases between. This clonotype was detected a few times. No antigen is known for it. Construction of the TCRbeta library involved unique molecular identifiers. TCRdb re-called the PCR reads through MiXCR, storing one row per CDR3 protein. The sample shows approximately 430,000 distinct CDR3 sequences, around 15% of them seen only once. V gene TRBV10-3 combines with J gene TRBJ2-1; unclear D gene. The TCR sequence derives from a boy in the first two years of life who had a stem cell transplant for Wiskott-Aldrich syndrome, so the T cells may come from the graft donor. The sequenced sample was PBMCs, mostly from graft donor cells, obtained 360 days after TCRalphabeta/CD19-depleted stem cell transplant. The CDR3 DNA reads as TGTGCCACACGGAGAGGAGATCAGCAGTTCTTC. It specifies CATRRGDQQFF.